These 15 T cell receptor beta chains were sequenced from one sample in a study of Tregs in tolerant kidney transplant recipients. This table comes from immunoSEQ multiplex PCR, and its TCRdb copy is limited to in-frame clones, with some not included. In all, the sample yields more than 30,000 clones. Specimen: CD8+ T cells from blood, collected before the transplant. The source is a human donor who received a combined kidney and bone marrow transplant.

For this clone: The sequence runs out 3 residues before the end of the CDR3; the remainder is reconstructed from the germline J gene. This chain joins TRBV18 and TRBJ2-1, with 14 bases fitting TRBD2. This CDR3 contains 15 residues. The germline V gene has CDR1 KGHSH and CDR2 LQKENI. The trim removed 3 bases at V and 6 bases at J, leaving 1 base unmatched. The CDR3 DNA, read in part, is TGTGCCAGCTCACCGGGACTAGCGGGAGCCAATGAG. This codes for CASSPGLAGANE. The complete CDR3 protein is CASSPGLAGANEQFF.

Turning to this clone: Coverage ceases 3 residues before the CDR3 finishes, and the germline J gene fills in the end. This sequence joins TRBV12-3 or TRBV12-4 and TRBJ2-7; 9 nucleotides match TRBD2. Losses at the gene ends were 7 bases for V and 4 bases for J; bases not matched to a gene: 8. This CDR3 comprises 14 residues. The CDR3 bases that were read are TGTGCCAGCACCTCGGGACTAGCCTATTACGAG. Translation gives CASTSGLAYYE. The whole CDR3 sequence is CASTSGLAYYEQYF.

For this clone: The sequenced fragment ends 3 residues before the CDR3 boundary, so the rest is inferred from the germline J gene. The gene calls are TRBV4-1 and TRBJ2-6; 8 bases are shared with TRBD1. Trimming at V came to 3 bases and at J to 0 bases, leaving 1 base not matched to a gene. The V gene's germline CDR1 is MGHRA and CDR2 YSYEKL. The CDR3 is made up of 16 amino acids. CDR3 DNA, as far as it was read: TGCGCCAGCAGCCAGGACAGGGCCTCTGGGGCCAACGTC. Its protein product is CASSQDRASGANV. The entire CDR3 sequence reads CASSQDRASGANVLTF.

Concerning this clone: The read stops 3 residues short of the end of the CDR3; the missing end is completed from the germline J gene. V and J are TRBV7-2 and TRBJ2-2; D is possibly TRBD1 (6 bases). Germline lookup yields CDR1 SGHTA and CDR2 FQGNSA. V gave up 4 bases and J gave up 4 bases, with 13 bases separating them. The CDR3 has 15 amino acids. The CDR3 loop reads CASSWTVGRTGELFF. Incomplete CDR3 DNA: TGTGCCAGCAGCTGGACAGTAGGACGCACCGGGGAG.

Regarding this clone: The read is 3 residues too short to cover the CDR3 end, so that end is filled in from the germline J gene. The chain has TRBV5-6 and TRBJ2-7, with D possibly matching TRBD2 (7 bases). The ends were cut back, 4 bases at V and 6 bases at J, with 17 bases in the middle. The CDR3 length is 14 residues. Germline lookup yields CDR1 SGHDT and CDR2 YYEEEE. The CDR3 spells CASSRGAGSFEQYF. The CDR3 DNA, read in part, is TGTGCCAGCAGCCGGGGGGCAGGGTCGTTCGAG.

Points on this clone: The missing CDR3 end, 3 residues past where the read stops, is filled in from the germline J gene. This rearrangement joins TRBV7-3 to TRBJ2-2; D perhaps matches TRBD2 (5 bases). The CDR3 has 14 amino acids. Germline V gives CDR1 SGHTA, CDR2 FQGTGA. V was clipped by 5 bases and J by 4 bases, with 11 bases between them. The CDR3 DNA, read in part, is TGTGCCAGCAGCCCTAGCACAGCCACCGGGGAG. It yields the protein CASSPSTATGE. In full, the CDR3 reads CASSPSTATGELFF.

Turning to this clone: The observed sequence ends 3 residues before the CDR3 terminus, with the missing tail filled in from the germline J gene. This rearrangement joins TRBV19 to TRBJ1-5; possible D gene TRBD1, 6 bases. Germline values: CDR1 LNHDA, CDR2 SQIVND (reference sequence). V was pared by 5 bases and J by 4 bases, with 12 bases between. The CDR3 covers 14 residues. The part of the CDR3 DNA that was read is TGTGCCAGTAGTTCCAACAGGGATAATCAGCCC. Translation: CASSSNRDNQP. The whole CDR3 reads CASSSNRDNQPQHF.

Notes on this clone: The read ends 3 residues early relative to the CDR3; the germline J gene fills the gap. The rearrangement links TRBV7-2 to TRBJ2-1, with 8 bases identical to TRBD2. The CDR3 runs 16 residues. V lost 0 bases and J lost 3; bases outside the gene matches: 4. The germline V gene has CDR1 SGHTA and CDR2 FQGNSA. Here the CDR3 reads CASSLASAGDYNEQFF. The sequenced CDR3 bases are TGTGCCAGCAGCTTAGCATCAGCGGGAGACTACAATGAG.

As concerns this clone: The read finishes 3 residues shy of the CDR3 end, and the germline J gene is used to complete it. The chain recombines TRBV19 with TRBJ2-3; TRBD1 matches 7 bases. The CDR3 runs to 15 residues. Per the germline V gene, CDR1 is LNHDA and CDR2 is SQIVND (reference sequence). The V gene end was trimmed by 5 bases and the J gene end by 2 bases; junction bases not matched to a gene: 7. The CDR3 DNA, read in part, is TGTGCCAGTAGTGCGTGGACAGGCACCACAGATACG. Amino acid sequence: CASSAWTGTTDT. In full, the CDR3 reads CASSAWTGTTDTQYF.

In the case of this clone: The CDR3 end falls 3 residues outside the read, so it is completed with the germline J gene. Other DNA sequences in the sample encode the same CDR3. The rearrangement uses TRBV7-9 and TRBJ2-7, with D unclear. The CDR3 consists of 12 residues. Germline CDR1 SEHNR, CDR2 FQNEAQ (reference sequence). V was cut by 1 base and J by 2 bases, with 3 bases left in between. CDR3 sequence reads: CASSLGAYEQYF. Partial CDR3 DNA: TGTGCCAGCAGCTTAGGCGCCTACGAG.

Of note for this clone: The read gets to within 3 residues of the CDR3 end, and the germline J gene fills in the rest. The chain links TRBV7-8 to TRBJ2-5; TRBD2 matches 7 bases. V dropped 5 bases and J dropped 1; count of bases not matched to a gene: 4. The CDR3 contains 14 residues. Germline loops: CDR1 SGHVS, CDR2 FQNEAQ. The sequenced CDR3 bases are TGTGCCAGCAGCCCTTGGACTAGCCAAGAGACC. Translation: CASSPWTSQET. The CDR3 as a whole reads CASSPWTSQETQYF.

Notes on this clone: The CDR3 end lies 3 residues beyond the end of the read and is filled in from the germline J gene. This chain links TRBV20-1 with TRBJ2-1, with TRBD2 as a possible D gene (5 bases). Per the germline V gene, CDR1 is DFQATT and CDR2 is SNEGSKA (reference sequence). V dropped 0 bases and J dropped 9 bases, with 6 bases sitting between them. This CDR3 is 11 amino acids long. CDR3 DNA, as far as it was read: TGCAGTGCTAGAGAGGCGGGTGAG. Residues: CSAREAGE. The entire CDR3 protein is CSAREAGEQFF.

On this clone itself: Sequencing ends 3 residues short of the CDR3 end; the germline J gene provides the rest. This chain connects TRBV19 to TRBJ1-6; 8 nucleotides match TRBD1. The CDR3 loop spans 14 amino acids. Losses at the gene ends were 3 bases for V and 6 bases for J; bases not matched to a gene: 1. CDR1 is LNHDA and CDR2 is SQIVND in the germline V gene (reference sequence). This chain's CDR3 is CASSIQGANSPLHF. The CDR3 DNA, read in part, is TGTGCCAGTAGTATCCAGGGGGCTAATTCACCC.

This clone registers medium-sized by frequency. The CDR3 end lies 3 residues beyond the end of the read and is filled in from the germline J gene. The chain links TRBV30 to TRBJ2-7; TRBD1 matches 7 bases. Germline CDR1 and CDR2: GTSNPN and SVGIG (reference sequence). The CDR3 sequence is 14 residues long. V lost 0 bases and J lost 3; bases outside the gene matches: 5. Partial CDR3 DNA: TGTGCCTGGAGTGTCGGGACAGACTTCTACGAG. Its protein product is CAWSVGTDFYE. The CDR3 in full is CAWSVGTDFYEQYF.

With regard to this clone: The sequence runs out 3 residues before the end of the CDR3; the remainder is reconstructed from the germline J gene. The rearrangement joins TRBV19 to TRBJ2-3; D is perhaps TRBD2 (7 bases). V lost 8 bases to trimming and J lost 2 bases, with 23 bases between them. The germline V gene encodes CDR1 LNHDA and CDR2 SQIVND (reference sequence). The CDR3 is 17 residues long. The sequenced CDR3 bases are TGTGCCAGTGGAGGGGGGGCAGGACTCACCTTCACAGATACG. It codes for CASGGGAGLTFTDT. The CDR3, in full, reads CASGGGAGLTFTDTQYF.